This T cell receptor (beta chain) was recovered during a study of T cell responses to AZD1222 COVID-19 vaccine. Looking at the study overall: Combined were second doses at about 4 or about 12 weeks. General observations from the study: In a largely white British group with more females than males, clonal diversity was possibly underestimated. The repertoires were collected only after the peak T cell response. In the spike-specific TCR repertoire, nearly half reportedly target unmutated variant regions.

About this clone: Its antigen is unidentified.

Produced via immunoSEQ multiplex PCR; TCRdb's table is partial and in-frame only. The sample consists of around 140,000 clones, about nine tenths of them appearing once. Trimming took 1 base from V and 3 from J, leaving 10 bases between them. This CDR3 comprises 15 residues. Germline CDR1 is MDHEN and CDR2 is SYDVKM. The chain links TRBV28 to TRBJ1-5, with D possibly TRBD1 on 5 matching bases. This receptor was taken from an adult in good health. This specimen was peripheral blood, taken on day 0 of AZD1222 vaccination. The CDR3 nucleotides read TGTGCCAGCAGTTTATCGAATGGGGCCAATCAGCCCCAGCATTTT. Its translation is CASSLSNGANQPQHF.